The present T cell receptor (beta chain) was sequenced within a study of human T cells and chemical hapten exposure (dated by TCRdb to about 2021). Broadly, across the study: For sensitization, 2% DPC in acetone was applied to a 2 cm by 2 cm area of upper inner arm skin. Weekly therapeutic DPC doses were additionally applied to the scalp of patients throughout the approximately 24-week study period. Patch testing on the upper back used Finn chambers containing 0.01% DPC, with scoring done after 6 days according to International Contact Dermatitis Research Group standards. Alopecia areata with under or over 50% scalp involvement, alopecia totalis and alopecia universalis were represented in the patient cohort, which was mostly female. Libraries were combined into a pool for sequencing, and differences in TCR yield between samples came mainly from small differences in library volumes within the pool. Peripheral blood TCR repertoire changes were tracked in vivo in alopecia patients during primary and secondary sensitization to the hapten diphenylcyclopropenone (DPC). Patient blood was sampled pre-sensitization (week 0) and at 2, 6 and about 24 weeks after DPC sensitization. Blood for TCR sequencing was provided by twenty-nine alopecia patients at one to four time points (pre-sensitization, 2, 6 and 24 weeks). Beyond this particular receptor, the publication reports: Alopecia, a presumed autoimmune disease, was present in all patients, so the immune response of the patients might differ from that of healthy individuals. The number of TCRs above 1 in 1000 frequency did not change with DPC sensitization; there was no evidence of global repertoire structure alterations. A positive correlation was found between the number of PT1 expanded TCRs and patch test score, with significance reached at thresholds 8, 16 and 32 but not 4. Significantly more large CDR3 similarity clusters were formed by expanded TCRs than by pre-sensitization or healthy control sets, consistent with antigen-driven responses. Repeated subsampling changed both the strength of the expansion versus patch-test correlation and the threshold at which the correlation became significant.

Library generation was performed with RACE. Instrument used: NextSeq 500. Library preparation attached unique molecular identifiers to individual cDNA molecules for quantitative, reproducible TCR counting. For every blood RNA sample, sequencing covered both the TCR alpha and TCR beta chains. As for the authors' bioinformatics: The median number of TCRs per sample was roughly 100,000, ranging from roughly 23,224 to 700,000. V, J and CDR3 annotation of the TCR reads was carried out using the Decombinator software suite. For the PS versus PT1 abundance plots, all samples were subsampled to the same number of TCRs (28,000). TCRs were defined as expanded if absent before sensitization and observed at least eight times at the 2-week time point. TCRdb trimmed public reads at Q25 via fastp, called clones via MiXCR and kept in-frame beta chains. Rows merge per CDR3 protein into single entries with the most common DNA and genes. TCRdb, not the original authors, processed these V and J calls. This sample has over 80,000 distinct CDR3 sequences in its table, and about 11% of those were observed once. The ten most abundant clones make up roughly 1% of the sample.

As concerns this clonotype: Its antigen has not been determined. No much larger clonotype is one base removed from it; base qualities were not supplied.

For CDR1 and CDR2, the germline V gene lists SGHTA and FQGNSA. V drops 1 base and J drops 1 base, leaving 7 bases in between. From the cysteine through the phenylalanine, the CDR3 covers 14 amino acids. Only the CDR3 part of the read is kept: 42 bases, read in frame from the first base. The label giving this sample's time point can be read as: patch test 3, about 24 weeks after DPC sensitization. This specimen's treatment or condition label, per the study, means: therapeutic diphenylcyclopropenone sensitization with weekly scalp DPC. At each patch-test visit, blood was drawn before the patch test was applied. Patients were considered eligible if aged 18 to 70, diagnosed with alopecia and deemed suitable for DPC therapy, and patients were excluded if pregnant. Total RNA was extracted from unfractionated whole blood that had been collected in Tempus Blood RNA tubes.

The origin of this receptor is a woman between 25 and 40 years old with alopecia areata. Some clones in this sample may be carry-over from other donors' samples. This chain joins TRBV7-2 to TRBJ1-1, with the D gene not clear enough to name. Specimen: whole blood, collected in connection with sensitization to the hapten diphenylcyclopropenone (DPC). The CDR3 in this case is CASSLGSTNTEAFF. The sequenced DNA is TGTGCCAGCAGCTTAGGCAGCACGAACACTGAAGCTTTCTTT.